The entry that follows covers one T cell receptor (beta chain) sequence. The antigen remains undetermined. Using CD45RO/CCR7/CD25/CD127/CD95/CD27, CD4+ naive, central memory, regulatory and stem cell-like memory cells were sorted. Germline loops: CDR1 SQVTM, CDR2 ANQGSEA. The J segment lost 5 bases and the V segment lost 4 bases, leaving 7 bases of the junction unmatched. The CDR3 runs 13 residues. The data are from a study of beta chain features in type 1 diabetes. Study findings and constraints: With patients and controls alike, PCR might favor shorter templates to an equal degree. In these data, an HLA type influence on TCRB rearrangement remained unresolved. VDJ junctions from patients with type 1 diabetes contained fewer insertions and more deletions.

What was sequenced were expressed TCRB transcripts, since all of the isolated RNA had been reverse transcribed. Data came from immunoSEQ multiplex PCR; TCRdb stores just in-frame clones and leaves some out. There are about 370,000 clones in the sample; around 16% occur only once, and about 0.018% lies in the top ten. This sequence joins TRBV29-1 and TRBJ2-5; 7 nucleotides agree with TRBD1. The clonotype originates from a young woman in good health. Sequenced material: naive CD4+ T cells from blood. CDR3: CSVGKGGLETQYF. CDR3 sequence (DNA): TGCAGCGTTGGTAAAGGGGGCTTGGAGACCCAGTACTTC.